The sequence of this T cell receptor beta chain was determined in a study of T cell changes during pregnancy in multiple sclerosis. Profiling relied on immunoSEQ multiplex PCR, and the TCRdb table lists in-frame clones only, not all of them. The sample contains roughly 56,000 clones, about 89% of which appear only once. With V trimmed by 5 bases and J by 4 bases, 6 bases remained unmatched. The CDR3 spans 15 residues. CDR1 and CDR2 (germline): LNHDA, SQIVND (reference sequence). This TCR came from a female donor in good health, enrolled as a control in a pregnancy study. This chain joins TRBV19 and TRBJ2-7, with TRBD1 matching 12 bases. This sample comprised CD4+ T cells from peripheral blood mononuclear cells, obtained after pregnancy. CDR3 loop: CASSAPGQGAYEQYF. The CDR3 nucleotides read TGTGCCAGTAGTGCGCCGGGACAGGGGGCATACGAGCAGTACTTC.